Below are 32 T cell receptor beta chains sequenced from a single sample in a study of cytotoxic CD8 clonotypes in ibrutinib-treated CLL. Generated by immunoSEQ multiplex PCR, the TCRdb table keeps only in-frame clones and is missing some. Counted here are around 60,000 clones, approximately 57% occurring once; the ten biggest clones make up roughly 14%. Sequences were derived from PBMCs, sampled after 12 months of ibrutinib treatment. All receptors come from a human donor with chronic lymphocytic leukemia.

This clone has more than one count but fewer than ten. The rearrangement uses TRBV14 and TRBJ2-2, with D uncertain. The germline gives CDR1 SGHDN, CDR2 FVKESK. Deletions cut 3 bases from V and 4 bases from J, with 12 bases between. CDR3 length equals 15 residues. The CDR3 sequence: CASSQQAIFTGELFF. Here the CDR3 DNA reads TGTGCCAGCAGCCAGCAGGCCATTTTCACCGGGGAGCTGTTTTTT.

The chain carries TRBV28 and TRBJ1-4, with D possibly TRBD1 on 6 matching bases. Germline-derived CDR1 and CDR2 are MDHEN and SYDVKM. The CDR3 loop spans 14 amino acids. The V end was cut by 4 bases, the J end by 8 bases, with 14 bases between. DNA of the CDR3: TGTGCCAGCAGTTCCCCAGGGGTGAGGGAAAAACTGTTTTTT. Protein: CASSSPGVREKLFF. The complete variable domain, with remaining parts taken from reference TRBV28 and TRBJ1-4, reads DVKVTQSSRYLVKRTGEKVFLECVQDMDHENMFWYRQDPGLGLRLIYFSYDVKMKEKGDIPEGYSVSREKKERFSLILESASTNQTSMYLCASSSPGVREKLFFGSGTQLSVL.

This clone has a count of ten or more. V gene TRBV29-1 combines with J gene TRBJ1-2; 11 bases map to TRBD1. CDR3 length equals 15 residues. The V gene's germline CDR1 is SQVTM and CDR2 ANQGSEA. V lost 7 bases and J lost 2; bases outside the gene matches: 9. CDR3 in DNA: TGCAGCGCTGTCGGATGGGACAGGGGGAACTATGGCTACACCTTC. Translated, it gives CSAVGWDRGNYGYTF.

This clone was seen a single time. In DNA, the CDR3 is TGTGCCAGTAGTACTGGGACAGGGTTTTCCGATCAGCCCCAGCATTTT. It encodes CASSTGTGFSDQPQHF. The gene calls are TRBV19 and TRBJ1-5, with 9 bases matching TRBD1. Trimming cost V 4 bases and J 5 bases; bases outside gene matches: 9. CDR1 and CDR2 from the germline V gene are LNHDA and SQIVND (reference sequence). The CDR3 has 16 residues.

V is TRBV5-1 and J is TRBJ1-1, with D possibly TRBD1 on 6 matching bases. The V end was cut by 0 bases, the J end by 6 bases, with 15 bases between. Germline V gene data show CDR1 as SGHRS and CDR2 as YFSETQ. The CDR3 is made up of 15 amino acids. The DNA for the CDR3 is TGCGCCAGCAGCTTGGAGGGGGGGCCGGAGTCTGAAGCTTTCTTT. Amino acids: CASSLEGGPESEAFF. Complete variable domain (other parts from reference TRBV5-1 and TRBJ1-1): KAGVTQTPRYLIKTRGQQVTLSCSPISGHRSVSWYQQTPGQGLQFLFEYFSETQRNKGNFPGRFSGRQFSNSRSEMNVSTLELGDSALYLCASSLEGGPESEAFFGQGTRLTVV.

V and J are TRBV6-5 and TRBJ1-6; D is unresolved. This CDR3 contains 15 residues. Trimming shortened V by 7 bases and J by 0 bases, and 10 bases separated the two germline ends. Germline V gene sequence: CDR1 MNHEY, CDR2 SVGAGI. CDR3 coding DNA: TGTGCCAGCAATGAGGGAAGCTCCTATAATTCACCCCTCCACTTT. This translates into CASNEGSSYNSPLHF.

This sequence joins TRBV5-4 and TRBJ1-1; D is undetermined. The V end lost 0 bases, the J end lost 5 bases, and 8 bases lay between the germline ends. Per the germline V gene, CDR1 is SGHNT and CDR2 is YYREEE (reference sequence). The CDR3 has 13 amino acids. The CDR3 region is CASSLELMTEAFF. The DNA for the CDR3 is TGTGCCAGCAGCTTGGAGCTAATGACTGAAGCTTTCTTT.

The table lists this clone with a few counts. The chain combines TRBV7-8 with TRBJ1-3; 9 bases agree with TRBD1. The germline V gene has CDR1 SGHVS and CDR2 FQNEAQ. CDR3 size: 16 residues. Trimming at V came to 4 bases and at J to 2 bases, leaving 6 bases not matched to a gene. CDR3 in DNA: TGTGCCAGCAGCTCTCGACAGGGGGAAACTGGAAACACCATATATTTT. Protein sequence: CASSSRQGETGNTIYF.

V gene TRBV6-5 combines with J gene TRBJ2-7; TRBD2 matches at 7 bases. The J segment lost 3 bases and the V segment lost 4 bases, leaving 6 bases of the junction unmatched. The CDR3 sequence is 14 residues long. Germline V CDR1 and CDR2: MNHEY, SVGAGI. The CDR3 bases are TGTGCCAGCAGTTTCGCGGGAGCGGGCTACGAGCAGTACTTC. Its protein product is CASSFAGAGYEQYF.

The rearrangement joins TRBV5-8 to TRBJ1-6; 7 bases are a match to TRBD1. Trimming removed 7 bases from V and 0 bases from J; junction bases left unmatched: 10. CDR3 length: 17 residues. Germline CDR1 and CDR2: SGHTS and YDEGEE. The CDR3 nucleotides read TGTGCCAGCTCCAATATCAGGGGGAGCTCCTATAATTCACCCCTCCACTTT. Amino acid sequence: CASSNIRGSSYNSPLHF. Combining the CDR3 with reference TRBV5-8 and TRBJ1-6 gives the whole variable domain EAGVTQSPTHLIKTRGQQATLRCSPISGHTSVYWYQQALGLGLQFLLWYDEGEERNRGNFPPRFSGRQFPNYSSELNVNALELEDSALYLCASSNIRGSSYNSPLHFGNGTRLTVT.

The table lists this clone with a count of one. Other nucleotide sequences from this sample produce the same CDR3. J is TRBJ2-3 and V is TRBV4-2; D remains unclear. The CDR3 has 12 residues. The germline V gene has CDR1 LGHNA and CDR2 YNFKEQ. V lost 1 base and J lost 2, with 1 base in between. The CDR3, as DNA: TGTGCCAGCAGCCAAGTCACAGATACGCAGTATTTT. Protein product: CASSQVTDTQYF.

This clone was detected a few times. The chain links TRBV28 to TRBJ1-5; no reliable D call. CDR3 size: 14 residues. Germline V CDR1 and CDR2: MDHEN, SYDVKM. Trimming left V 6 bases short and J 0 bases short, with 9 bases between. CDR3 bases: TGTGCCAGCAGCACCGACGGTAGCAATCAGCCCCAGCATTTT. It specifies CASSTDGSNQPQHF.

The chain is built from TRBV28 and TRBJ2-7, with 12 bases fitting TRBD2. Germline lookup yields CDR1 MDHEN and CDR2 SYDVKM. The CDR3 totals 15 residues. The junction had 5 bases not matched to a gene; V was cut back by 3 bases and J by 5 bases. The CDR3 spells CASSLWTSGTNEQYF. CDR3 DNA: TGTGCCAGCAGTTTGTGGACTAGCGGGACCAACGAGCAGTACTTC.

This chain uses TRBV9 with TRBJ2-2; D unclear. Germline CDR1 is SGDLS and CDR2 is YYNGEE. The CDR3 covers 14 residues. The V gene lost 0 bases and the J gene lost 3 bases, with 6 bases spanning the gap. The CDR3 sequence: CASSVEGDTGELFF. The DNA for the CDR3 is TGTGCCAGCAGCGTAGAAGGTGACACCGGGGAGCTGTTTTTT.

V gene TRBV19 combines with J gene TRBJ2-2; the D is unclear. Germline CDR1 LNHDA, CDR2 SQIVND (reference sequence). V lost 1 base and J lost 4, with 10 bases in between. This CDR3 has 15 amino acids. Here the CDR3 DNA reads TGTGCCAGTAGTATAGGGGCCCCCGCCACCGGGGAGCTGTTTTTT. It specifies CASSIGAPATGELFF.

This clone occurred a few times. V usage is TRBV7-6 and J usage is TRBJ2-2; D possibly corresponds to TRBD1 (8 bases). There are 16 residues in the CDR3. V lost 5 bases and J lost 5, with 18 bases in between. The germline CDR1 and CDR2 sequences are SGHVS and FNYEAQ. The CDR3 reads CASSAGGTGTTGELFF. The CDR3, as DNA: TGTGCCAGCAGCGCCGGGGGGACAGGAACGACCGGGGAGCTGTTTTTT.

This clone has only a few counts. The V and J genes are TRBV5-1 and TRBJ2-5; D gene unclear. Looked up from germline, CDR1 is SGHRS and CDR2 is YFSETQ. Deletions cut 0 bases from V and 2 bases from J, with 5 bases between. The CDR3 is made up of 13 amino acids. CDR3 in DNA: TGCGCCAGCAGCTTGGTGGGACAAGAGACCCAGTACTTC. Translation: CASSLVGQETQYF.

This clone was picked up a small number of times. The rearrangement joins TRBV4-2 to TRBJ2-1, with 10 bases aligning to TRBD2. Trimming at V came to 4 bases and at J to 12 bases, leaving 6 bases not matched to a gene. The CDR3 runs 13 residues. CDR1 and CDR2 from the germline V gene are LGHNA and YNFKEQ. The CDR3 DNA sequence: TGTGCCAGCAGCCCGACTAGCGGGCAGGTGCAGTTCTTC. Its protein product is CASSPTSGQVQFF.

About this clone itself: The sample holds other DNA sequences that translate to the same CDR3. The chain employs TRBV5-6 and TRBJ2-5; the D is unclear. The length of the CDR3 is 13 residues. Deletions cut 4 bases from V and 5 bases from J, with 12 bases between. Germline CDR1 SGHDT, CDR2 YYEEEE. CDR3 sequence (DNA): TGTGCCAGCAGCCTTGGTTCGTCGGAGACCCAGTACTTC. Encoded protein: CASSLGSSETQYF. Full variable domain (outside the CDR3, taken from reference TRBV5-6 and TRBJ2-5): DAGVTQSPTHLIKTRGQQVTLRCSPKSGHDTVSWYQQALGQGPQFIFQYYEEEERQRGNFPDRFSGHQFPNYSSELNVNALLLGDSALYLCASSLGSSETQYFGPGTRLLVL.

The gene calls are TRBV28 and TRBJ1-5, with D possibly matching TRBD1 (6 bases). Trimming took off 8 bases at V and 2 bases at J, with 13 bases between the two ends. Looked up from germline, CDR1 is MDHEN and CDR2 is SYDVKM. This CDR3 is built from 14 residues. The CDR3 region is CASLMGAGNQPQHF. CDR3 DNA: TGTGCCAGCCTTATGGGGGCGGGCAATCAGCCCCAGCATTTT. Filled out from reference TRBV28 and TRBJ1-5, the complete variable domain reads DVKVTQSSRYLVKRTGEKVFLECVQDMDHENMFWYRQDPGLGLRLIYFSYDVKMKEKGDIPEGYSVSREKKERFSLILESASTNQTSMYLCASLMGAGNQPQHFGDGTRLSIL.

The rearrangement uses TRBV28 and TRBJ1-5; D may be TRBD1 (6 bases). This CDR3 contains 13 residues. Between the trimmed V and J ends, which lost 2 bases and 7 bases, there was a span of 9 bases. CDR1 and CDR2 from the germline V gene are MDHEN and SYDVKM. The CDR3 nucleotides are TGTGCCAGCAGTTTACTCGGGACACAGCCCCAGCATTTT. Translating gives CASSLLGTQPQHF.

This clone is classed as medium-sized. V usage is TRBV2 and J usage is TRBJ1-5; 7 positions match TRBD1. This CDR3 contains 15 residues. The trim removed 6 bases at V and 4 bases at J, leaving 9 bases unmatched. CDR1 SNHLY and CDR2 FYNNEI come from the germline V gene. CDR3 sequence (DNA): TGTGCCAGCAGCGCCAGGGGGGGCGGGAATCAGCCCCAGCATTTT. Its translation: CASSARGGGNQPQHF.

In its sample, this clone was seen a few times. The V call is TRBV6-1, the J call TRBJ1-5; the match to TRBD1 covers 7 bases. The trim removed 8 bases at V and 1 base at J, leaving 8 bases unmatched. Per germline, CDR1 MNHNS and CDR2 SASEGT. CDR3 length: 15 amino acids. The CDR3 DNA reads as TGTGCCAGCGGACGACAGGGCGGAAGCAATCAGCCCCAGCATTTT. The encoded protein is CASGRQGGSNQPQHF.

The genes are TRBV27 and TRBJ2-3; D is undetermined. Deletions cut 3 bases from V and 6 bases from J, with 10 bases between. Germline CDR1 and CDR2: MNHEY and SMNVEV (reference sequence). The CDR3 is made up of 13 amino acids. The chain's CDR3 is CASSFRRQDTQYF. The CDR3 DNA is TGTGCCAGCAGTTTTCGGCGGCAGGATACGCAGTATTTT.

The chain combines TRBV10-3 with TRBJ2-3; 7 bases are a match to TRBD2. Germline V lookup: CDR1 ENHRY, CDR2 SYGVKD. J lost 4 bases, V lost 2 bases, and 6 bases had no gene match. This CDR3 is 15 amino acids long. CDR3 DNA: TGTGCCATCAGTGAGCCCACAGCGGGGTCAGATACGCAGTATTTT. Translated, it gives CAISEPTAGSDTQYF.

The CDR3 protein is CASSIAGASETQYF. In DNA form, the CDR3 reads TGTGCCAGTAGTATCGCTGGGGCCTCGGAGACCCAGTACTTC. V usage is TRBV19 and J usage is TRBJ2-5; tentative D call: TRBD1 (5 bases). Trimming stripped 3 bases from V and 5 bases from J, with 13 bases between. CDR3 length: 14 amino acids. Germline values: CDR1 LNHDA, CDR2 SQIVND (reference sequence).

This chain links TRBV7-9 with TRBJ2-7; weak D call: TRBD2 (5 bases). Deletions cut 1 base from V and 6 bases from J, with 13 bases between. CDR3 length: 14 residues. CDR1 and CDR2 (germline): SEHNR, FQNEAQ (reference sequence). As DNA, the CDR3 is TGTGCCAGCAGCTTAGTGAGGGAGAGCGGCGAGCAGTACTTC. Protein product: CASSLVRESGEQYF.

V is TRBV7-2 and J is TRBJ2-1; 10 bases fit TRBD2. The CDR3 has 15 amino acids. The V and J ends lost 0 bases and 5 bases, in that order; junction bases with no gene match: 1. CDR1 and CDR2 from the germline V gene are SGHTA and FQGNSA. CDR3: CASSLAGLADNEQFF. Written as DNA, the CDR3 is TGTGCCAGCAGCTTAGCTGGACTAGCGGACAATGAGCAGTTCTTC.

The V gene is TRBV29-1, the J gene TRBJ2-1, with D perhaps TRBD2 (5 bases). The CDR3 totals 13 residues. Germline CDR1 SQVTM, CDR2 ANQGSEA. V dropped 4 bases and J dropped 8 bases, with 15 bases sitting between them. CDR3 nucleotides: TGCAGCGTTGGATCGGGAAGTGGGTATGAGCAGTTCTTC. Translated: CSVGSGSGYEQFF.

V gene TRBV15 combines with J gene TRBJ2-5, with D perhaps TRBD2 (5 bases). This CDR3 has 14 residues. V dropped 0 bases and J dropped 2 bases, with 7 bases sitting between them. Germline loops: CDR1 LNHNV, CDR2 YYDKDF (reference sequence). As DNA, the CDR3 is TGTGCCACCAGCAGAGACAGGAGGCAAGAGACCCAGTACTTC. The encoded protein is CATSRDRRQETQYF.

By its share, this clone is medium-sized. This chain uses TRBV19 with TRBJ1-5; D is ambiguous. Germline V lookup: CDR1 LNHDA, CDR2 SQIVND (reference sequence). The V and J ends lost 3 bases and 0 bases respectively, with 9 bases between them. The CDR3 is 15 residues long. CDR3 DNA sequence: TGTGCCAGTAGTATTTTAGGCGGTAGCAATCAGCCCCAGCATTTT. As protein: CASSILGGSNQPQHF.

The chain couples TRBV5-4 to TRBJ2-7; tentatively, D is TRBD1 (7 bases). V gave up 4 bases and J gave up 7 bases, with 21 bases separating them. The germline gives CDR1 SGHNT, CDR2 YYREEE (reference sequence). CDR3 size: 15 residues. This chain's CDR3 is CASSRSGQPAGEQYF. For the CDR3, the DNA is TGTGCCAGCAGCAGGTCGGGACAGCCCGCGGGGGAGCAGTACTTC.